In its sample, the clone carrying this TCR beta chain ranks as medium-sized. Its antigen is not known. Stated time point: sample taken at primary tumor resection. Every TCR cDNA molecule carried a tag that served as a unique molecular identifier. Each CDR3 protein gets one entry after TCRdb re-called the 5' RACE reads with MiXCR. Found here are approximately 5,400 distinct CDR3 sequences, under 8.5% of them singletons; the top ten hold roughly a third. Germline V lookup: CDR1 DFQATT, CDR2 SNEGSKA (reference sequence). CDR3 size: 15 residues. The trim removed 6 bases at V and 8 bases at J, leaving 11 bases unmatched. The data are from a study of spatial heterogeneity in lung cancer. The study's findings and limits: The study found that expanded intratumoral alpha and beta TCR counts tracked tumor mutation counts.

Sequenced material: lung tumor tissue, taken at surgery. The receptor was isolated from a female donor with early-stage non-small cell lung cancer. The chain is built from TRBV20-1 and TRBJ2-1, with 12 bases lining up with TRBD1. CDR3 loop: CSAHNLGTGGYEQFF. In nucleotides, the CDR3 is TGCAGTGCCCACAATCTTGGGACAGGGGGCTATGAGCAGTTCTTC.